These 11 T cell receptor beta chains were sequenced from one sample in a study of cytomegalovirus exposure and HLA in healthy donors. PCR was performed using 60 Vbeta and 13 Jbeta primers. TCRdb's table, derived via immunoSEQ multiplex PCR, lists solely in-frame clones and lacks some. The repertoire includes about 89,000 clones, about 68% of them detected once, and roughly 2% sits in the top ten. The sequenced sample consisted of PBMCs. These receptors originate from a human donor in good health.

This clone was found a few times. V gene TRBV5-6 combines with J gene TRBJ1-6; D perhaps matches TRBD1 (6 bases). V was cut by 0 bases and J by 8 bases, with 9 bases left in between. The CDR3 runs to 14 residues. The germline gives CDR1 SGHDT, CDR2 YYEEEE. The CDR3 sequence is CASSLVQGDSPLHF. The CDR3 DNA reads as TGTGCCAGCAGCTTGGTACAGGGAGATTCACCCCTCCACTTT.

In regard to this clone: Sequence at one end of the junction differs from germline and may be a read error. This rearrangement joins TRBV7-7 to TRBJ2-3; 7 bases fit TRBD2. CDR3 length equals 14 residues. Germline CDR1 is SSHAT and CDR2 is FNYEAQ (reference sequence). The CDR3 loop reads CASSLAGGTDTQYF. The CDR3 nucleotides are TGTGCTAGCAGCTTAGCGGGCGGCACAGATACGCAGTATTTT.

The V call is TRBV9, the J call TRBJ1-1, with a weak D call TRBD1 (6 bases). The CDR3 is made up of 14 amino acids. Germline V gene data show CDR1 as SGDLS and CDR2 as YYNGEE. V was clipped by 4 bases and J by 2 bases, with 12 bases between them. The CDR3 is CASSQTGPNTEAFF. CDR3 DNA sequence: TGTGCCAGCAGCCAAACAGGGCCTAACACTGAAGCTTTCTTT.

V and J are TRBV18 and TRBJ2-3; no firm D call. With 5 bases removed from V and 2 bases from J, the gap between germline ends came to 8 bases. Germline V gene sequence: CDR1 KGHSH, CDR2 LQKENI. The CDR3 extends over 13 amino acids. For the CDR3, the DNA is TGTGCCAGCTCATCGACTCTCACAGATACGCAGTATTTT. This gives the protein CASSSTLTDTQYF.

The chain couples TRBV15 to TRBJ1-1, with 9 nucleotides matching TRBD1. The CDR3 covers 14 residues. Germline-derived CDR1 and CDR2 are LNHNV and YYDKDF (reference sequence). V lost 4 bases and J lost 5; bases outside the gene matches: 5. CDR3 nucleotide sequence: TGTGCCACCAGCAAAGGACAGGGGAGGACTGAAGCTTTCTTT. Amino acid sequence: CATSKGQGRTEAFF. Variable domain in full (rest from reference TRBV15 and TRBJ1-1): DAMVIQNPRYQVTQFGKPVTLSCSQTLNHNVMYWYQQKSSQAPKLLFHYYDKDFNNEADTPDNFQSRRPNTSFCFLDIRSPGLGDTAMYLCATSKGQGRTEAFFGQGTRLTVV.

This sequence joins TRBV30 and TRBJ1-2, with TRBD1 as a possible D gene (5 bases). Trimming removed 0 bases at V and 0 bases at J, with 11 bases between. Germline V gene data show CDR1 as GTSNPN and CDR2 as SVGIG (reference sequence). The CDR3 covers 15 residues. CDR3 loop: CAWSVRRGANYGYTF. Here the CDR3 DNA reads TGTGCCTGGAGTGTACGACGGGGGGCTAACTATGGCTACACCTTC.

This sequence joins TRBV7-3 and TRBJ2-2, with D uncertain. The germline gives CDR1 SGHTA, CDR2 FQGTGA. V was shortened by 2 bases and J by 5 bases, with 9 bases between the two germline ends. The CDR3 contains 14 residues. The CDR3 loop reads CASSLYLSTGELFF. The CDR3, as DNA: TGTGCCAGCAGCTTATACCTAAGTACCGGGGAGCTGTTTTTT.

The sample holds a few counts of this clone. The chain uses TRBV30 and TRBJ1-4; maybe TRBD1 (6 bases). From germline, CDR1 is GTSNPN and CDR2 SVGIG (reference sequence). The V gene lost 8 bases and the J gene lost 4 bases, with 17 bases spanning the gap. CDR3 size: 14 residues. Written as DNA, the CDR3 is TGTGCCCGATGCTCCAGGGGAAATAATGAAAAACTGTTTTTT. It codes for CARCSRGNNEKLFF.

The chain recombines TRBV7-9 with TRBJ2-3; D might be TRBD1 (6 bases). CDR1 is SEHNR and CDR2 is FQNEAQ in the germline V gene (reference sequence). CDR3 length: 12 residues. Trimming took 4 bases from V and 9 from J, leaving 11 bases between them. CDR3 nucleotides: TGTGCCAGCAGCTCGGACAGTTGGACGCAGTATTTT. It is translated as CASSSDSWTQYF.

The chain employs TRBV6-6 and TRBJ1-6, with 8 bases aligning to TRBD1. CDR1 and CDR2 (germline): MNHNY, SVGAGI (reference sequence). CDR3 size: 14 residues. The V and J ends lost 7 bases and 7 bases, in that order; junction bases with no gene match: 6. The CDR3 DNA follows: TGTGCCAGCATGGGGGGGACAGGCAATTCACCCCTCCACTTT. It codes for CASMGGTGNSPLHF.

V gene TRBV19 combines with J gene TRBJ1-5, with a possible D match to TRBD1 (5 bases). Germline values: CDR1 LNHDA, CDR2 SQIVND (reference sequence). CDR3 length: 13 residues. V was clipped by 5 bases and J by 4 bases, with 9 bases between them. The CDR3 region is CASSVRVNQPQHF. In DNA, the CDR3 is TGTGCCAGTAGTGTCAGGGTTAATCAGCCCCAGCATTTT.